One sample yielded the 20 T cell receptor beta chains listed below, sequenced in a study of blood T cell repertoires in COVID-19. The table came from immunoSEQ multiplex PCR; TCRdb's copy has only in-frame clones and leaves some out. This sample has some 110,000 clones, with 86% found just once. Material: peripheral blood. The receptors shown here come from a man between 65 and 85 years old who had recovered from COVID-19.

With respect to this clone: One base away lies a much larger clone, so this may be a sequencing read error. This sample also contains other DNA sequences that code for the same CDR3. This rearrangement joins TRBV7-2 to TRBJ1-2, with 8 bases aligning to TRBD1. Germline values: CDR1 SGHTA, CDR2 FQGNSA. The CDR3 loop spans 13 amino acids. V trimming: 5 bases; J trimming: 4 bases; junction bases outside the gene matches: 3. As DNA, the CDR3 is TGTGCCAGCAGCCCCGGACAGGGCTATGGCTACACCTTC. Translation: CASSPGQGYGYTF.

The genes are TRBV30 and TRBJ2-7; 9 bases align to TRBD2. With 0 bases clipped from V and 3 bases from J, the junction kept 15 bases outside the gene matches. Germline V lookup: CDR1 GTSNPN, CDR2 SVGIG (reference sequence). This CDR3 is 18 amino acids long. The CDR3 here is CAWSVPGGLAGSHYEQYF. In DNA, the CDR3 is TGTGCCTGGAGTGTCCCGGGAGGGCTAGCGGGATCCCACTACGAGCAGTACTTC.

This chain joins TRBV4-2 and TRBJ1-3, with D hard to call. V lost 4 bases, J lost 0 bases, and 7 bases lay in between. CDR1 LGHNA and CDR2 YNFKEQ come from the germline V gene. This CDR3 contains 14 residues. CDR3 sequence reads: CASSLPYSGNTIYF. The CDR3 DNA reads TGTGCCAGCAGCCTTCCGTACTCTGGAAACACCATATATTTT.

The V gene is TRBV7-2, the J gene TRBJ2-7, with 11 bases fitting TRBD1. The germline gives CDR1 SGHTA, CDR2 FQGNSA. The ends lost 1 base at V and 4 bases at J; junction bases unmatched: 6. The CDR3 has 16 amino acids. The CDR3 reads CASSLGTGGNEYEQYF. CDR3 DNA sequence: TGTGCCAGCAGCTTAGGGACAGGGGGCAACGAGTACGAGCAGTACTTC.

The chain joins TRBV5-8 to TRBJ2-2, with TRBD1 identical over 7 bases. This CDR3 is built from 15 residues. In germline, CDR1 is SGHTS, CDR2 YDEGEE. V shed 2 bases and J 1 base; nucleotides not matched to a gene: 2. CDR3 sequence (DNA): TGTGCCAGCAGCTTATGGACAGGGAACACCGGGGAGCTGTTTTTT. Protein sequence: CASSLWTGNTGELFF.

The CDR3 DNA sequence: TGTGCCAGCAGCTTTGGGCCAGACTACGAGCAGTACTTC. It encodes CASSFGPDYEQYF. The gene calls are TRBV11-2 and TRBJ2-7, with unresolved D. The germline V gene encodes CDR1 SGHAT and CDR2 FQNNGV. Trimming stripped 3 bases from V and 3 bases from J, with 9 bases between. The CDR3 spans 13 residues.

This clone was seen just once. This chain joins TRBV12-3 or TRBV12-4 and TRBJ2-3; TRBD1 is a possible D gene (5 bases). V gave up 3 bases and J gave up 10 bases, with 11 bases separating them. This CDR3 region has 12 residues. This chain's CDR3 is CASSLQGSSQYF. The DNA of the CDR3 is TGTGCCAGCAGTTTGCAGGGTAGTTCGCAGTATTTT.

This clone has only a few counts. V gene TRBV27 combines with J gene TRBJ2-6, with 9 bases matching TRBD2. Germline CDR1 MNHEY, CDR2 SMNVEV (reference sequence). This CDR3 is built from 18 residues. The V and J ends lost 6 bases and 1 base, in that order; junction bases with no gene match: 10. CDR3 protein: CASRIIAGAKSGANVLTF. The CDR3 DNA follows: TGTGCCAGCAGGATAATAGCGGGGGCGAAATCTGGGGCCAACGTCCTGACTTTC.

The chain recombines TRBV7-9 with TRBJ2-3; tentatively, D is TRBD2 (6 bases). This CDR3 is built from 14 residues. Germline lookup yields CDR1 SEHNR and CDR2 FQNEAQ (reference sequence). Trimming shortened V by 6 bases and J by 4 bases, and 14 bases separated the two germline ends. CDR3 in amino acids: CASRRGNVADTQYF. The CDR3 DNA is TGTGCCAGCAGGCGGGGCAACGTCGCAGATACGCAGTATTTT.

The chain recombines TRBV7-9 with TRBJ2-1; weak D call: TRBD1 (7 bases). Trimming took 3 bases from V and 9 from J, leaving 15 bases between them. Germline CDR1 is SEHNR and CDR2 is FQNEAQ (reference sequence). This CDR3 is built from 14 residues. As DNA, the CDR3 is TGTGCCAGCAGCTTCGCCTGGCGGGACAGTGAGCAGTTCTTC. Encoded protein: CASSFAWRDSEQFF.

The genes are TRBV5-1 and TRBJ2-1, with 7 bases aligning to TRBD2. This CDR3 is 19 amino acids long. CDR1 and CDR2 from the germline V gene are SGHRS and YFSETQ. The ends lost 2 bases at V and 2 bases at J; junction bases unmatched: 16. CDR3 amino acids: CASSLWGGARGVTYNEQFF. CDR3 nucleotide sequence: TGCGCCAGCAGCTTATGGGGAGGGGCCCGGGGGGTCACCTACAATGAGCAGTTCTTC. Variable domain in full (rest from reference TRBV5-1 and TRBJ2-1): KAGVTQTPRYLIKTRGQQVTLSCSPISGHRSVSWYQQTPGQGLQFLFEYFSETQRNKGNFPGRFSGRQFSNSRSEMNVSTLELGDSALYLCASSLWGGARGVTYNEQFFGPGTRLTVL.

The rearrangement links TRBV28 to TRBJ2-1, with 7 nucleotides matching TRBD2. V gave up 7 bases and J gave up 8 bases; unmatched junction bases: 14. The length of the CDR3 is 15 residues. CDR1 MDHEN and CDR2 SYDVKM come from the germline V gene. The CDR3 protein is CASMGGEGTFDEQFF. The CDR3 coding sequence is TGTGCCAGCATGGGGGGGGAGGGTACGTTCGATGAGCAGTTCTTC.

A few counts support this clone. The chain employs TRBV5-4 and TRBJ2-3; 9 nucleotides agree with TRBD1. The V gene end was trimmed by 4 bases and the J gene end by 0 bases; junction bases not matched to a gene: 6. CDR3 size: 16 residues. Germline lookup yields CDR1 SGHNT and CDR2 YYREEE (reference sequence). DNA for the CDR3: TGTGCCAGCAGCCCGGGACAGGGTAAGAGCACAGATACGCAGTATTTT. This translates into CASSPGQGKSTDTQYF.

The chain combines TRBV27 with TRBJ1-1, with 10 nucleotides matching TRBD1. This CDR3 has 15 residues. CDR1 is MNHEY, CDR2 SMNVEV, per germline (reference sequence). The V and J ends lost 5 bases and 3 bases, in that order; junction bases with no gene match: 6. This CDR3 is CASSLDRGQDTEAFF. CDR3 DNA sequence: TGTGCCAGCAGTCTCGACAGGGGGCAGGACACTGAAGCTTTCTTT.

The rearrangement links TRBV7-2 to TRBJ2-5; tentatively, D is TRBD1 (6 bases). Germline CDR1 reads SGHTA; CDR2 reads FQGNSA. V lost 4 bases and J lost 5, with 14 bases in between. This CDR3 comprises 14 residues. The CDR3 nucleotides read TGTGCCAGCAGCTCCCTACAGGGTGCGGAGACCCAGTACTTC. It specifies CASSSLQGAETQYF.

The rearrangement links TRBV2 to TRBJ2-2, with TRBD1 matching over 7 bases. Trimming cost V 7 bases and J 5 bases; bases outside gene matches: 4. CDR1 SNHLY and CDR2 FYNNEI come from the germline V gene. The length of the CDR3 is 13 residues. This CDR3 reads CASNPQGTGELFF. CDR3 DNA: TGTGCCAGCAACCCACAGGGGACCGGGGAGCTGTTTTTT.

V gene TRBV6-5 combines with J gene TRBJ1-1; a possible D gene is TRBD1 (5 bases). Between the trimmed V and J ends, which lost 0 bases and 13 bases, there was a span of 18 bases. There are 14 residues in the CDR3. Germline CDR1 is MNHEY and CDR2 is SVGAGI. The chain's CDR3 is CASSYSRWQGRGFF. As DNA, the CDR3 is TGTGCCAGCAGTTACTCGAGATGGCAGGGTAGAGGTTTCTTT.

There are a few counts of this clone. This chain uses TRBV5-1 with TRBJ2-3, with TRBD2 matching 10 bases. This CDR3 has 14 amino acids. The V segment lost 4 bases and the J segment 5 bases; nucleotides outside the gene matches: 4. Germline loops: CDR1 SGHRS, CDR2 YFSETQ. The CDR3 loop is CASSILAGQDTQYF. CDR3 coding DNA: TGCGCCAGCAGCATACTAGCGGGGCAAGATACGCAGTATTTT.

The chain has TRBV24-1 and TRBJ2-7; possible D gene TRBD2, 6 bases. Germline CDR1 and CDR2: KGHDR and SFDVKD. The CDR3 sequence is 13 residues long. Trimming removed 6 bases from V and 3 bases from J, with 11 bases in between. This CDR3 reads CATSRGEDYEQYF. The CDR3 DNA reads TGTGCCACCAGTAGAGGGGAGGACTACGAGCAGTACTTC.

The chain has TRBV2 and TRBJ2-7; 11 nucleotides line up with TRBD2. V lost 6 bases to trimming and J lost 3 bases; unmatched junction nucleotides: 19. Germline CDR1 is SNHLY and CDR2 is FYNNEI. CDR3 length: 19 amino acids. CDR3 DNA sequence: TGTGCCAGCAGATTGCTAGCGGGGGGCGAGTTTGCCGAAGTCTACGAGCAGTACTTC. Protein: CASRLLAGGEFAEVYEQYF.